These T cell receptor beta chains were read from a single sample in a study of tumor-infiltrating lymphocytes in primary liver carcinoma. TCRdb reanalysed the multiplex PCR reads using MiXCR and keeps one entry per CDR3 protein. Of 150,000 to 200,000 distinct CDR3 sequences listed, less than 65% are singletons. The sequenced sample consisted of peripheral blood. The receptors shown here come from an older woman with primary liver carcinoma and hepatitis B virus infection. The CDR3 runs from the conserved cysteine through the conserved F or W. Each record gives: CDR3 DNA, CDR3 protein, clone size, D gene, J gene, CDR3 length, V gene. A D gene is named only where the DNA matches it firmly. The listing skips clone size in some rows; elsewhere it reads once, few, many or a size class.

CDR3nt: TGCGCCAGCAGCTTGAGCGGGGTGGTGAACACTGAAGCTTTCTTT
CDR3aa: CASSLSGVVNTEAFF
abundance: NA
d_gene: NA
j_gene: TRBJ1-1
len: 15
v_gene: TRBV5-1

CDR3nt: TGTGCCAGCACCCCCTCAGGGGACATGCAAAACACCATATATTTT
CDR3aa: CASTPSGDMQNTIYF
abundance: NA
d_gene: NA
j_gene: TRBJ1-3
len: 15
v_gene: TRBV2

CDR3nt: TGTGCCAGCAGTTACTCCGGACAGGGTAATGAAAAACTGTTTTTT
CDR3aa: CASSYSGQGNEKLFF
abundance: few
d_gene: TRBD1
j_gene: TRBJ1-4
len: 15
v_gene: TRBV6-6

CDR3nt: TGTGCCAGCAGTTACTCGGCCACTTTACGCCGAACAGCTAATGAAAAACTGTTTTTT
CDR3aa: CASSYSATLRRTANEKLFF
abundance: NA
d_gene: NA
j_gene: TRBJ1-4
len: 19
v_gene: TRBV6-2/TRBV6-3

CDR3nt: TGTGCCAGTAGCTTGTTAGGGGTCCTGTGCGAGCAGTACTTC
CDR3aa: CASSLLGVLCEQYF
abundance: NA
d_gene: NA
j_gene: TRBJ2-7
len: 14
v_gene: TRBV11-2

CDR3nt: TGTGCCAGCAGTCAGGGGGCTCAGCCCCAGCATTTT
CDR3aa: CASSQGAQPQHF
abundance: few
d_gene: TRBD1
j_gene: TRBJ1-5
len: 12
v_gene: TRBV2

CDR3nt: TGTGCCAGCAGCTTAGAAGCGCAGATAATGAACTCTGAAGCTTCCTTT
CDR3aa: CASSLEAQIMNSEASF
abundance: NA
d_gene: NA
j_gene: TRBJ1-1
len: 16
v_gene: TRBV11-2

CDR3nt: TGTGCCAGTAGCTCACAGGAGGTCGGGGGCTACACCTTC
CDR3aa: CASSSQEVGGYTF
abundance: once
d_gene: NA
j_gene: TRBJ1-2
len: 13
v_gene: TRBV11-2

CDR3nt: TGTGCCAGCACCCTCCCCAGGGGTTTGGACACCGGGGAGCTGTTTTTT
CDR3aa: CASTLPRGLDTGELFF
abundance: many
d_gene: NA
j_gene: TRBJ2-2
len: 16
v_gene: TRBV6-2/TRBV6-3

CDR3nt: TGTGCCAGCAGCAGACGACTAGCCGCGGATACGCAGTATTTT
CDR3aa: CASSRRLAADTQYF
abundance: many
d_gene: TRBD2
j_gene: TRBJ2-3
len: 14
v_gene: TRBV4-2

CDR3nt: TGTGCCAGTTCCTGGACAGGGGTAATGACAGATACGCAGTATTTT
CDR3aa: CASSWTGVMTDTQYF
abundance: NA
d_gene: TRBD1
j_gene: TRBJ2-3
len: 15
v_gene: TRBV19

CDR3nt: TGTGCCAGTAGCTCAGACAGTCGGGAGACCCAGAACTTC
CDR3aa: CASSSDSRETQNF
abundance: NA
d_gene: NA
j_gene: TRBJ2-5
len: 13
v_gene: TRBV11-3

CDR3nt: TGTACCAGCAGTCTAGCGGGAGGGACTTTCTACGTGCAGTACTTC
CDR3aa: CTSSLAGGTFYVQYF
abundance: NA
d_gene: TRBD2
j_gene: TRBJ2-7
len: 15
v_gene: TRBV12-3/TRBV12-4

CDR3nt: TGTGCCATTAACCCTGGGGGGACAGGGAACTACGGGCGGTACTTC
CDR3aa: CAINPGGTGNYGRYF
abundance: NA
d_gene: TRBD1
j_gene: TRBJ2-7
len: 15
v_gene: TRBV10-3

CDR3nt: TGTGCCAGCAGTCCGGGACAGCGCCAAGGGGGCTACACCTTC
CDR3aa: CASSPGQRQGGYTF
abundance: many
d_gene: TRBD1
j_gene: TRBJ1-2
len: 14
v_gene: TRBV28

CDR3nt: TGCGCCAGCAGCTCGTTTGGGGGGCGCCTGGACATTCAGTACTTC
CDR3aa: CASSSFGGRLDIQYF
abundance: NA
d_gene: NA
j_gene: TRBJ2-4
len: 15
v_gene: TRBV5-1

CDR3nt: TGTGCCAGCAGTGAAGCGGCCGGGGAGCTGTTTTTT
CDR3aa: CASSEAAGELFF
abundance: many
d_gene: NA
j_gene: TRBJ2-2
len: 12
v_gene: TRBV6-1

CDR3nt: TGTGCCAGCAGACTGGGGACAGGGCCCACTGAAGCTTTCTTT
CDR3aa: CASRLGTGPTEAFF
abundance: NA
d_gene: TRBD1
j_gene: TRBJ1-1
len: 14
v_gene: TRBV11-2

CDR3nt: TGCGCCTGTAGCCAAGCAGGGGCGCGGACCGGGGGGCTGTTTTTT
CDR3aa: CACSQAGARTGGLFF
abundance: NA
d_gene: NA
j_gene: TRBJ2-2
len: 15
v_gene: TRBV4-1

CDR3nt: TGTGCCAGCACTCTTCTCTCTGGGGCCAACATCCTGACTTTC
CDR3aa: CASTLLSGANILTF
abundance: NA
d_gene: NA
j_gene: TRBJ2-6
len: 14
v_gene: TRBV6-1

CDR3nt: TGCGGCGTTGAAGCCGACAGGGTGGGCTACACCTTC
CDR3aa: CGVEADRVGYTF
abundance: NA
d_gene: TRBD1
j_gene: TRBJ1-2
len: 12
v_gene: TRBV29-1

CDR3nt: TGTGCCAGCAGCTTTAAAGACTGTGTAGAAAAACTGTTTTTT
CDR3aa: CASSFKDCVEKLFF
abundance: NA
d_gene: NA
j_gene: TRBJ1-4
len: 14
v_gene: TRBV5-6

CDR3nt: TGCAGCGTTGGGGTTACAGGGTCAGATACGCAGTATTTT
CDR3aa: CSVGVTGSDTQYF
abundance: many
d_gene: NA
j_gene: TRBJ2-3
len: 13
v_gene: TRBV29-1

CDR3nt: TGTGCCAGCAGCTTTAGCGAAATGAACACCTGGGAGCTGTTTTTT
CDR3aa: CASSFSEMNTWELFF
abundance: NA
d_gene: NA
j_gene: TRBJ2-2
len: 15
v_gene: TRBV11-2

CDR3nt: TGTGCCAGCTCACTAGTGGGAGGAGCCGGCGACGAGCAGTGCTTC
CDR3aa: CASSLVGGAGDEQCF
abundance: NA
d_gene: NA
j_gene: TRBJ2-7
len: 15
v_gene: TRBV18

CDR3nt: TGTGCCAGCAGTGCCGTACTCTATGGCTACACCTTC
CDR3aa: CASSAVLYGYTF
abundance: NA
d_gene: NA
j_gene: TRBJ1-2
len: 12
v_gene: TRBV28

CDR3nt: TGTGCCACCAGTGATCCAAGGGGACCCCTCTCCTACAATGAGCAGTTCTTC
CDR3aa: CATSDPRGPLSYNEQFF
abundance: NA
d_gene: NA
j_gene: TRBJ2-1
len: 17
v_gene: TRBV24-1

CDR3nt: TGTACCAGCAGCCGATGTGACAGCCGCACCACAGATACGCAGTATTTT
CDR3aa: CTSSRCDSRTTDTQYF
abundance: NA
d_gene: NA
j_gene: TRBJ2-3
len: 16
v_gene: TRBV11-3

CDR3nt: TGTGCCAGCATCCGAAATGGCGGAACTGAAGCTTTCTTT
CDR3aa: CASIRNGGTEAFF
abundance: many
d_gene: NA
j_gene: TRBJ1-1
len: 13
v_gene: TRBV12-3/TRBV12-4

CDR3nt: TGTGCCAGCAGTTACTCGCAGGGCGGGAGTCTAGATACGCAGTATTTT
CDR3aa: CASSYSQGGSLDTQYF
abundance: many
d_gene: TRBD2
j_gene: TRBJ2-3
len: 16
v_gene: TRBV6-2/TRBV6-3

CDR3nt: TGTGCCAGCAGCTTAGAAAGGGAGGGGACTAGCGGGAGCTATGAGCAGTTCTTC
CDR3aa: CASSLEREGTSGSYEQFF
abundance: medium-sized
d_gene: TRBD2
j_gene: TRBJ2-1
len: 18
v_gene: TRBV11-3

CDR3nt: TGTGCCGACAGCCCGGACAGGGTCTACGAGCAGTACTTC
CDR3aa: CADSPDRVYEQYF
abundance: NA
d_gene: TRBD1
j_gene: TRBJ2-7
len: 13
v_gene: TRBV14

CDR3nt: TGCAACGTTGGACAGACCAATCAGCCCCGGCATTTT
CDR3aa: CNVGQTNQPRHF
abundance: NA
d_gene: NA
j_gene: TRBJ1-5
len: 12
v_gene: TRBV29-1

CDR3nt: TGCAGCGTCTTCATAGACAGGGGGTTTTCGGATGAGCGGTTCTTC
CDR3aa: CSVFIDRGFSDERFF
abundance: NA
d_gene: TRBD1
j_gene: TRBJ2-1
len: 15
v_gene: TRBV29-1

CDR3nt: TGCGCCAGTAGCCAACAGGTCATGAACACTGAAGCTTTCTTT
CDR3aa: CASSQQVMNTEAFF
abundance: NA
d_gene: NA
j_gene: TRBJ1-1
len: 14
v_gene: TRBV4-1

CDR3nt: TGCGCCAGCAACCCCCGGATAGGGAAGGATACTGAAGCTTTCTTT
CDR3aa: CASNPRIGKDTEAFF
abundance: NA
d_gene: NA
j_gene: TRBJ1-1
len: 15
v_gene: TRBV4-1

CDR3nt: TGTGCCAGCAGCGCCCTCTCGACCCAGTACTTC
CDR3aa: CASSALSTQYF
abundance: medium-sized
d_gene: NA
j_gene: TRBJ2-5
len: 11
v_gene: TRBV11-2

CDR3nt: TGTGCCAGCGGCTTAGGCCCCCAACTAGCGGCCACAGATACGCAGTATTTT
CDR3aa: CASGLGPQLAATDTQYF
abundance: NA
d_gene: TRBD2
j_gene: TRBJ2-3
len: 17
v_gene: TRBV11-2

CDR3nt: TGTGCCAGCAGAAGAGACAGGGCTGGTGGCTACACCTTC
CDR3aa: CASRRDRAGGYTF
abundance: many
d_gene: TRBD1
j_gene: TRBJ1-2
len: 13
v_gene: TRBV11-1

CDR3nt: TGTGTCGGCAGCTTAGAACCTGGACCGAACACTGAAGCTTTCTTT
CDR3aa: CVGSLEPGPNTEAFF
abundance: once
d_gene: NA
j_gene: TRBJ1-1
len: 15
v_gene: TRBV11-2

CDR3nt: TGTGCCACACACCCTCCGGGGGGGGGTGAGCAGTTCTTC
CDR3aa: CATHPPGGGEQFF
abundance: NA
d_gene: TRBD2
j_gene: TRBJ2-1
len: 13
v_gene: TRBV6-6

CDR3nt: TGTGCCAGCAGCCCCACCATGCGGTCTTATGGGCCCCAGCATTTT
CDR3aa: CASSPTMRSYGPQHF
abundance: NA
d_gene: NA
j_gene: TRBJ1-5
len: 15
v_gene: TRBV7-2

CDR3nt: TGTGCCAGTAGCTTAAATAGCAATCAGCCCCTGCATTTT
CDR3aa: CASSLNSNQPLHF
abundance: NA
d_gene: NA
j_gene: TRBJ1-5
len: 13
v_gene: TRBV11-2

CDR3nt: TGCGCCAGCAGCCCTACACAGGCTGAAGCTTTCTTT
CDR3aa: CASSPTQAEAFF
abundance: NA
d_gene: NA
j_gene: TRBJ1-1
len: 12
v_gene: TRBV11-2

CDR3nt: TGTGCCAGCAGTCCCAGGAACCTCTACAATGAGCAGTTCTTC
CDR3aa: CASSPRNLYNEQFF
abundance: NA
d_gene: NA
j_gene: TRBJ2-1
len: 14
v_gene: TRBV28

CDR3nt: TGTGCCAGCAGCCAAGGGGGCAACTCCTACGAGCAGTACTTC
CDR3aa: CASSQGGNSYEQYF
abundance: many
d_gene: NA
j_gene: TRBJ2-7
len: 14
v_gene: TRBV4-2

CDR3nt: TGTGCCAGCAGGTTAGCGGGAGCCAACTACAATGAGCAGTTCTTC
CDR3aa: CASRLAGANYNEQFF
abundance: NA
d_gene: TRBD2
j_gene: TRBJ2-1
len: 15
v_gene: TRBV5-8

CDR3nt: TGTGCCAGTAGTTTAGGACTCTACGATGAGCAGTTCTTC
CDR3aa: CASSLGLYDEQFF
abundance: NA
d_gene: NA
j_gene: TRBJ2-1
len: 13
v_gene: TRBV6-5

CDR3nt: TGTGCCAGCAGCCCTAGCTACGAAAAACTGTTTTTT
CDR3aa: CASSPSYEKLFF
abundance: few
d_gene: NA
j_gene: TRBJ1-4
len: 12
v_gene: TRBV11-2

CDR3nt: TGTGCCATCAGTGACTCATGGGTATGCACAGATACGCAGTATTTT
CDR3aa: CAISDSWVCTDTQYF
abundance: NA
d_gene: NA
j_gene: TRBJ2-3
len: 15
v_gene: TRBV10-3

CDR3nt: TGTGCCAGCAATTTCTTTCTCGCGGGCGGCCAGGAGGGCGGTACGCAGTATTTT
CDR3aa: CASNFFLAGGQEGGTQYF
abundance: NA
d_gene: NA
j_gene: TRBJ2-3
len: 18
v_gene: TRBV12-3/TRBV12-4

CDR3nt: TGTGCCAGCCCACCCCGCCCCTCAGCGGGAGGCCCCCCAGATACGCAGTATTTT
CDR3aa: CASPPRPSAGGPPDTQYF
abundance: NA
d_gene: TRBD2
j_gene: TRBJ2-3
len: 18
v_gene: TRBV18

CDR3nt: TGCAGTGCTCCAGCTCAGGGGCGATACGAGCAGTACTTC
CDR3aa: CSAPAQGRYEQYF
abundance: NA
d_gene: NA
j_gene: TRBJ2-7
len: 13
v_gene: TRBV20-1

CDR3nt: TGTGTCAGCAGCCGACGTAGTCGCGAGCAGTATTTC
CDR3aa: CVSSRRSREQYF
abundance: NA
d_gene: NA
j_gene: TRBJ2-7
len: 12
v_gene: TRBV11-2

CDR3nt: TGTGCCAGCAGCCTCCTAGGGGGGGCCACGGGTTACAATGAGCAGTTCTTC
CDR3aa: CASSLLGGATGYNEQFF
abundance: NA
d_gene: NA
j_gene: TRBJ2-1
len: 17
v_gene: TRBV11-1

CDR3nt: TGCAGAGTCGTGACTAGCGGAGCAGATACGCAGTATTTT
CDR3aa: CRVVTSGADTQYF
abundance: NA
d_gene: TRBD2
j_gene: TRBJ2-3
len: 13
v_gene: TRBV29-1

CDR3nt: TGCAGGGTAGGGACATTCCTTGCAACTCCAGATACGCAGTATTTT
CDR3aa: CRVGTFLATPDTQYF
abundance: NA
d_gene: NA
j_gene: TRBJ2-3
len: 15
v_gene: TRBV29-1

CDR3nt: TGTGCCTGGAGTGTATTCCCCTCTAGCACAGATACGCAGTATTTT
CDR3aa: CAWSVFPSSTDTQYF
abundance: NA
d_gene: NA
j_gene: TRBJ2-3
len: 15
v_gene: TRBV30

CDR3nt: TGTGCCAGCAGAATAGGGTTGAACACTGAAGCTTTCTTT
CDR3aa: CASRIGLNTEAFF
abundance: NA
d_gene: NA
j_gene: TRBJ1-1
len: 13
v_gene: TRBV5-4

CDR3nt: TGTGCCAGCAGCCCCCCCGGGGGGGCGGCCACTGAAGCTTTCTTT
CDR3aa: CASSPPGGAATEAFF
abundance: NA
d_gene: NA
j_gene: TRBJ1-1
len: 15
v_gene: TRBV5-4